The following is a T cell receptor beta chain sequence with its context. Its antigen remains unidentified. The sample comes from a study of graft-versus-host responses after intestinal transplantation. Study-level information: Those transplanted obtained multivisceral, liver-intestinal, or isolated intestinal grafts. The whole recipient group had anti-thymocyte globulin induction followed by tacrolimus and steroids for roughly 3 years. Study-wide results and caveats: Levels of circulating GvH clones at their peak were associated with early post-transplant HvG declines. The authors found GvH clones in recipient marrow, some appearing first in ileum or blood.

Assay: immunoSEQ multiplex PCR; the TCRdb copy retains only in-frame clones and omits some. This table holds 77,000 or so clones, 80% to 95% found once. The V gene lost 1 base and the J gene lost 0 bases, with 13 bases spanning the gap. In germline, CDR1 is LGHNT, CDR2 FRNRAP. The CDR3 runs to 17 residues. The material sequenced was PBMCs, taken 98 days after intestinal transplantation. The receptor's source is a human patient who received an intestinal transplant, so some T cells may come from the graft donor. The chain combines TRBV12-5 with TRBJ1-3; the D is unclear. For the CDR3, the DNA is TGTGCTAGTGGTTTGGGCCCCGGGCTTCGCTCTGGAAACACCATATATTTT. Its translation: CASGLGPGLRSGNTIYF.